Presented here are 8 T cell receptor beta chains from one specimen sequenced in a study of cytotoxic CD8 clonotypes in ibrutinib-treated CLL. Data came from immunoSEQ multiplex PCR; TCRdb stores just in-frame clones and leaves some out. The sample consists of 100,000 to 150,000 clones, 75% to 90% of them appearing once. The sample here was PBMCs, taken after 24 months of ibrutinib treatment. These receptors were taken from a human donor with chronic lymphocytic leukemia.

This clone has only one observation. CDR3 residues: CASSTLNDYEQYF. For the CDR3, the DNA is TGTGCCAGCAGTACCCTAAATGACTACGAGCAGTACTTC. The chain employs TRBV28 and TRBJ2-7; no definite D call. Per germline, CDR1 MDHEN and CDR2 SYDVKM. Trimming left V 5 bases short and J 3 bases short, with 11 bases between. The CDR3 covers 13 residues.

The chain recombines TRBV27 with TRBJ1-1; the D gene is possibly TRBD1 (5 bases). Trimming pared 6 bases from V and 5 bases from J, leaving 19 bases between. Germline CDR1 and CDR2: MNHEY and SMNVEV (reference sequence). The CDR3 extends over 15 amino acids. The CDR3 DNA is TGTGCCAGCAGCCGATATAAGCAGGGTAGGACTGAAGCTTTCTTT. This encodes CASSRYKQGRTEAFF.

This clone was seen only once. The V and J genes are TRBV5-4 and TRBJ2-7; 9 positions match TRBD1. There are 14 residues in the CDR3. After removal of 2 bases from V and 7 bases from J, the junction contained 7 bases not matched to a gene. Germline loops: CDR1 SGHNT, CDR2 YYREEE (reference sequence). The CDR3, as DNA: TGTGCCAGCAGCTTAGAACAGGGGGCGCGAGAGCAGTACTTC. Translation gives CASSLEQGAREQYF.

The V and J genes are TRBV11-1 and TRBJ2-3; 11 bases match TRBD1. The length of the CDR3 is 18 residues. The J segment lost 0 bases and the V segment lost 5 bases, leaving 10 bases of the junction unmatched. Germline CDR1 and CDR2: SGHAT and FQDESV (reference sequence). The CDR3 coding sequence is TGTGCCAGCAGCCGTAGCCAATGGGACAGGGGGAGCACAGATACGCAGTATTTT. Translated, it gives CASSRSQWDRGSTDTQYF.

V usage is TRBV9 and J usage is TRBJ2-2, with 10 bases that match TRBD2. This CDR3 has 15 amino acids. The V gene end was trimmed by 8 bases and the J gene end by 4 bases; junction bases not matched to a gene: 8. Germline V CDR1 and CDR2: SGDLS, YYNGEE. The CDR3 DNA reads TGTGCCAGTAAAAGCGGGAGGGCCGGCACCGGGGAGCTGTTTTTT. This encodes CASKSGRAGTGELFF.

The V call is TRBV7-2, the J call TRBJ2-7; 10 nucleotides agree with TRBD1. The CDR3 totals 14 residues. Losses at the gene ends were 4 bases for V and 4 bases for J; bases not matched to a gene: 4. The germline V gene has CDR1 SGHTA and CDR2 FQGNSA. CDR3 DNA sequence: TGTGCCAGCAGCTCTGACAGGGGGCGGTACGAGCAGTACTTC. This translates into CASSSDRGRYEQYF.

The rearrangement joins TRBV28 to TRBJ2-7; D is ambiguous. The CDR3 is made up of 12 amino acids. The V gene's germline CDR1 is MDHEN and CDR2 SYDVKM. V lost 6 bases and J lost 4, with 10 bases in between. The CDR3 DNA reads TGTGCCAGCAGATCCCTGGCGTACGAGCAGTACTTC. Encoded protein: CASRSLAYEQYF.

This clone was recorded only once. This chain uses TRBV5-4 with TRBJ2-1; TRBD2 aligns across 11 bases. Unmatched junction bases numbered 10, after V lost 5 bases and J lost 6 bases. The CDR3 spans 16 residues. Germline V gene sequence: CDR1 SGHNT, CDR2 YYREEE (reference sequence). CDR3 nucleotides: TGTGCCAGCAGTCATAGCGGGGGGGCCGCTTTCAATGAGCAGTTCTTC. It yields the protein CASSHSGGAAFNEQFF.